These 24 T cell receptor beta chains came from one sample sequenced in a study of blood T cell repertoires in COVID-19. Using immunoSEQ multiplex PCR, the repertoire was profiled, and TCRdb retains in-frame clones only, with some absent. The sample has 55,000 or so clones, about three quarters seen once; the top ten hold about a fifth. Sequenced sample: peripheral blood. The receptors stem from a man aged 25 to 40 with COVID-19, enrolled during active disease.

This clone was picked up one time. The chain is built from TRBV4-1 and TRBJ2-3; 15 nucleotides agree with TRBD2. V trimming: 0 bases; J trimming: 1 base; junction bases outside the gene matches: 8. The length of the CDR3 is 20 residues. Looked up from germline, CDR1 is MGHRA and CDR2 is YSYEKL. The CDR3 loop is CASSQDGLAGGPWGTDTQYF. As DNA, the CDR3 is TGCGCCAGCAGCCAAGATGGACTAGCGGGGGGGCCTTGGGGCACAGATACGCAGTATTTT.

The chain employs TRBV28 and TRBJ2-1, with 14 bases matching TRBD2. This CDR3 is 16 amino acids long. Looked up from germline, CDR1 is MDHEN and CDR2 is SYDVKM. Trimming removed 6 bases from V and 10 bases from J; junction bases left unmatched: 11. The CDR3 here is CASRVLTSGGAREQFF. DNA for the CDR3: TGTGCCAGCAGGGTCCTGACTAGCGGGGGGGCACGAGAGCAGTTCTTC.

In this sample, this clone turned up a few times. The genes are TRBV12-5 and TRBJ2-7; D is possibly TRBD2 (6 bases). The CDR3 runs to 13 residues. Trimming took 8 bases from V and 2 from J, leaving 13 bases between them. Per the germline V gene, CDR1 is LGHNT and CDR2 is FRNRAP. The CDR3 sequence is CASMLSGAYEQYF. CDR3 nucleotides: TGTGCTAGTATGCTCTCGGGAGCCTACGAGCAGTACTTC.

This chain uses TRBV7-9 with TRBJ2-1, with D unclear. Trimming left V 2 bases short and J 3 bases short, with 8 bases between. The germline gives CDR1 SEHNR, CDR2 FQNEAQ (reference sequence). The CDR3 is 14 amino acids. The CDR3 loop reads CASSLRYIYNEQFF. The CDR3 DNA follows: TGTGCCAGCAGCTTAAGATACATCTACAATGAGCAGTTCTTC.

This clone appeared once. The chain is built from TRBV5-5 and TRBJ1-1; maybe TRBD1 (6 bases). Trimming left V 0 bases short and J 4 bases short, with 16 bases between. The CDR3 has 16 amino acids. Germline CDR1 is SGHKS and CDR2 is YYEKEE (reference sequence). The CDR3 nucleotides read TGTGCCAGCAGCTTGGACCCATATCAGGGGATCACTGAAGCTTTCTTT. This codes for CASSLDPYQGITEAFF.

The rearrangement links TRBV30 to TRBJ1-1; 7 bases match TRBD1. This CDR3 is 13 amino acids long. Losses at the gene ends were 2 bases for V and 4 bases for J; bases not matched to a gene: 4. Germline CDR1 GTSNPN, CDR2 SVGIG (reference sequence). The chain's CDR3 is CAWSRQGGTEAFF. The CDR3 DNA reads as TGTGCCTGGAGTAGACAGGGAGGCACTGAAGCTTTCTTT.

This clone was detected once. V usage is TRBV27 and J usage is TRBJ2-7; 7 bases agree with TRBD2. This CDR3 contains 14 residues. Germline V gene sequence: CDR1 MNHEY, CDR2 SMNVEV (reference sequence). V shed 3 bases and J 2 bases; nucleotides not matched to a gene: 4. DNA of the CDR3: TGTGCCAGCAGTTTGGAGGGGACTACCTACGAGCAGTACTTC. Translating it yields CASSLEGTTYEQYF.

This clone was detected only a few times. The chain joins TRBV7-9 to TRBJ1-2; no reliable D call. The CDR3 covers 15 residues. From germline, CDR1 is SEHNR and CDR2 FQNEAQ (reference sequence). Trimming took off 2 bases at V and 4 bases at J, with 14 bases between the two ends. In DNA form, the CDR3 reads TGTGCCAGCAGCTTACTTGAGGTTTCCGGCTATGGCTACACCTTC. Protein product: CASSLLEVSGYGYTF.

The rearrangement joins TRBV25-1 to TRBJ2-3, with 9 bases lining up with TRBD2. Germline V lookup: CDR1 MGHDK, CDR2 SYGVNS. V dropped 3 bases and J dropped 4; count of bases not matched to a gene: 8. The CDR3 has 16 residues. The CDR3 region has the DNA TGTGCCAGCAGTGAGGTACTAGCGGGTGGGGCAGATACGCAGTATTTT. This sequence encodes CASSEVLAGGADTQYF.

The V gene is TRBV11-2, the J gene TRBJ1-1; D uncertain. The CDR3 is 13 amino acids. Looked up from germline, CDR1 is SGHAT and CDR2 is FQNNGV. With 2 bases removed from V and 2 bases from J, the gap between germline ends came to 6 bases. DNA for the CDR3: TGTGCCAGCAGCTTATCTTTAAACACTGAAGCTTTCTTT. It specifies CASSLSLNTEAFF.

The V call is TRBV19, the J call TRBJ1-2; TRBD1 is a possible D gene (6 bases). In germline, CDR1 is LNHDA, CDR2 SQIVND (reference sequence). CDR3 size: 13 residues. V was pared by 6 bases and J by 8 bases, with 16 bases between. CDR3 residues: CASSGTSWGGYTF. The CDR3 DNA reads as TGTGCCAGTAGCGGGACATCGTGGGGCGGCTACACCTTC.

The chain employs TRBV29-1 and TRBJ1-4, with TRBD1 matching over 8 bases. Germline V CDR1 and CDR2: SQVTM, ANQGSEA. The V gene end was trimmed by 5 bases and the J gene end by 1 base; junction bases not matched to a gene: 3. CDR3 size: 14 residues. CDR3 in amino acids: CSVKDRETNEKLFF. As DNA, the CDR3 is TGCAGCGTTAAGGACAGGGAAACTAATGAAAAACTGTTTTTT.

This clone turned up a few times. The rearrangement joins TRBV27 to TRBJ1-1, with TRBD1 as a possible D gene (5 bases). CDR1 MNHEY and CDR2 SMNVEV come from the germline V gene (reference sequence). Trimming removed 2 bases at V and 1 base at J, with 5 bases between. The length of the CDR3 is 13 residues. Here the CDR3 reads CASSLQGNTEAFF. The CDR3 nucleotides read TGTGCCAGCAGTTTACAGGGGAACACTGAAGCTTTCTTT.

The chain joins TRBV19 to TRBJ1-1; no clear D gene. V gave up 2 bases and J gave up 5 bases, with 9 bases separating them. This CDR3 contains 13 residues. Germline CDR1 reads LNHDA; CDR2 reads SQIVND (reference sequence). CDR3 DNA: TGTGCCAGTAGTATAACGTCGAGGACTGAAGCTTTCTTT. This encodes CASSITSRTEAFF.

The chain joins TRBV23-1 to TRBJ1-3; a possible D gene is TRBD1 (6 bases). TRBV23-1 qualifies as an ORF whose function is uncertain. The CDR3 runs 18 residues. Trimming stripped 2 bases from V and 4 bases from J, with 21 bases between. CDR3 nucleotide sequence: TGCGCCAGCAGTCAAAGGCGATGCAGGGGACGAAGAGGAAACACCATATATTTT. As protein: CASSQRRCRGRRGNTIYF.

This clone showed up just a few times. This chain connects TRBV5-6 to TRBJ1-6; no definite D call. CDR1 and CDR2 (germline): SGHDT, YYEEEE. Between the trimmed V and J ends, which lost 0 bases and 13 bases, there was a span of 8 bases. The CDR3 runs to 12 residues. The CDR3 spells CASSLDEAPLHF. The CDR3 coding sequence is TGTGCCAGCAGCTTGGATGAGGCCCCCCTCCACTTT.

This clone appeared a few times. V usage is TRBV18 and J usage is TRBJ1-2; 7 bases are a match to TRBD1. Per the germline V gene, CDR1 is KGHSH and CDR2 is LQKENI. The CDR3 spans 16 residues. V lost 0 bases to trimming and J lost 5 bases; unmatched junction nucleotides: 9. CDR3 nucleotide sequence: TGTGCCAGCTCACCACCGATTGGCGGACAGGCATATGGCTACACCTTC. Translation gives CASSPPIGGQAYGYTF.

The genes are TRBV2 and TRBJ1-1; no definite D call. Per the germline V gene, CDR1 is SNHLY and CDR2 is FYNNEI. Trimming shortened V by 2 bases and J by 7 bases, and 8 bases separated the two germline ends. This CDR3 is 12 amino acids long. The CDR3 coding sequence is TGTGCCAGCAGTGAAAGGCGGTTTGAAGCTTTCTTT. Translation gives CASSERRFEAFF. Full variable domain (missing parts from reference TRBV2 and TRBJ1-1): EPEVTQTPSHQVTQMGQEVILRCVPISNHLYFYWYRQILGQKVEFLVSFYNNEISEKSEIFDDQFSVERPDGSNFTLKIRSTKLEDSAMYFCASSERRFEAFFGQGTRLTVV.

The V and J genes are TRBV9 and TRBJ1-2; 9 bases align to TRBD1. CDR1 SGDLS and CDR2 YYNGEE come from the germline V gene. With 4 bases clipped from V and 8 bases from J, the junction kept 12 bases outside the gene matches. The length of the CDR3 is 15 residues. The CDR3 DNA reads TGTGCCAGCAGCCTGGACCTACAGGGGGCGCTGGGCTACACCTTC. It specifies CASSLDLQGALGYTF. The entire variable domain, with the rest obtained from reference TRBV9 and TRBJ1-2, is as follows: DSGVTQTPKHLITATGQRVTLRCSPRSGDLSVYWYQQSLDQGLQFLIQYYNGEERAKGNILERFSAQQFPDLHSELNLSSLELGDSALYFCASSLDLQGALGYTFGSGTRLTVV.

J is TRBJ2-1 and V is TRBV3-1 (or the pseudogene TRBV3-2); TRBD2 is a possible D gene (5 bases). The V gene's germline CDR1 is LGHDT and CDR2 YNNKEL (reference sequence). Trimming left V 2 bases short and J 7 bases short, with 6 bases between. The CDR3 spans 12 residues. CDR3 nucleotide sequence: TGTGCCAGCAGCCAAACGGGAAATGAGCAGTTCTTC. Amino acids: CASSQTGNEQFF.

The chain recombines TRBV11-3 with TRBJ2-2; possibly TRBD1 for D (6 bases). The CDR3 runs 13 residues. The germline CDR1 and CDR2 sequences are SGHNT and YENEEA. The ends were cut back, 7 bases at V and 6 bases at J, with 12 bases in the middle. CDR3 residues: CASKVGGPGELFF. The CDR3 region has the DNA TGTGCCAGCAAAGTTGGGGGCCCCGGGGAGCTGTTTTTT.

The CDR3 bases are TGTGCCAGCAGCAAAGCGCGAGGTATTGCTGAAGCTTTCTTT. The encoded protein is CASSKARGIAEAFF. The V and J genes are TRBV21-1 and TRBJ1-1. TRBV21-1 is a listed pseudogene. This CDR3 spans 14 amino acids.

This chain links TRBV18 with TRBJ2-7, with TRBD2 as a possible D gene (6 bases). Looked up from germline, CDR1 is KGHSH and CDR2 is LQKENI. The CDR3 has 15 amino acids. The V gene lost 3 bases and the J gene lost 2 bases, with 14 bases spanning the gap. CDR3 coding DNA: TGTGCCAGCTCACCTCCGGCAGGGACTCCCTACGAGCAGTACTTC. Its protein is CASSPPAGTPYEQYF.

This chain connects TRBV28 to TRBJ2-5, with D perhaps TRBD2 (5 bases). This CDR3 contains 14 residues. Germline CDR1 is MDHEN and CDR2 is SYDVKM. The germline V and J ends were trimmed by 2 bases and 5 bases, with 12 bases remaining between them. Here the CDR3 reads CASSLDSSGETQYF. CDR3 nucleotides: TGTGCCAGCAGTTTAGATTCCTCGGGGGAGACCCAGTACTTC.